The 10 T cell receptor beta chains below come from one sample, sequenced in a study of shared clonotypes between healthy human individuals. Sequencing used immunoSEQ multiplex PCR; TCRdb keeps in-frame clones, though not all of them. The table lists approximately 2.4 million clones, about 94% of them singletons. Sequencing used naive CD4+ T cells sorted from blood. The sample's subset: CD45RA+ positively selected. The receptors shown here come from a man younger than 35 in good health.

The chain carries TRBV7-9 and TRBJ1-4, with D possibly matching TRBD1 (5 bases). The CDR3 extends over 15 amino acids. Trimming shortened V by 5 bases and J by 8 bases, and 18 bases separated the two germline ends. Germline CDR1 is SEHNR and CDR2 is FQNEAQ (reference sequence). The CDR3 spells CASSPSSGGGEKLFF. CDR3 DNA sequence: TGTGCCAGCAGCCCCTCCTCTGGCGGGGGGGAAAAACTGTTTTTT. The entire variable domain, with the rest obtained from reference TRBV7-9 and TRBJ1-4, is as follows: DTGVSQNPRHKITKRGQNVTFRCDPISEHNRLYWYRQTLGQGPEFLTYFQNEAQLEKSRLLSDRFSAERPKGSFSTLEIQRTEQGDSAMYLCASSPSSGGGEKLFFGSGTQLSVL.

Details on this clone: The sample carries other DNA sequences with the same CDR3. The V gene is TRBV30, the J gene TRBJ1-1; no reliable D call. Trimming took off 2 bases at V and 2 bases at J, with 12 bases between the two ends. CDR1 and CDR2 from the germline V gene are GTSNPN and SVGIG (reference sequence). This CDR3 is built from 14 residues. As DNA, the CDR3 is TGTGCCTGGAGTAAGGGTCAGGCAAACACTGAAGCTTTCTTT. It encodes CAWSKGQANTEAFF.

This chain joins TRBV11-2 and TRBJ2-7; 7 nucleotides align to TRBD1. Germline V gene lookup returns CDR1 SGHAT and CDR2 FQNNGV. After removal of 3 bases from V and 5 bases from J, the junction contained 7 bases not matched to a gene. The CDR3 covers 14 residues. The CDR3 reads CASSLGQGVNEQYF. The CDR3 DNA reads as TGTGCCAGCAGCTTGGGTCAGGGGGTCAACGAGCAGTACTTC.

CDR3 DNA sequence: TGTGCCAGCAGTGAACGTTCGGGGGGCGAGCAGTACTTC. This gives the protein CASSERSGGEQYF. The rearrangement links TRBV6-1 to TRBJ2-7, with 7 bases fitting TRBD2. Germline assignment: CDR1 MNHNS and CDR2 SASEGT. V gave up 2 bases and J gave up 6 bases; unmatched junction bases: 4. The CDR3 totals 13 residues.

Details on this clone: Other DNA variants within this sample encode the same CDR3. The chain joins TRBV5-4 to TRBJ1-4; 8 bases match TRBD1. Germline V gene sequence: CDR1 SGHNT, CDR2 YYREEE (reference sequence). The J segment lost 7 bases and the V segment lost 4 bases, leaving 6 bases of the junction unmatched. There are 14 residues in the CDR3. The CDR3 nucleotides read TGTGCCAGCAGCGCTACAGGGGGAGGTGAAAAACTGTTTTTT. It specifies CASSATGGGEKLFF.

The V call is TRBV10-3, the J call TRBJ1-5; D is perhaps TRBD1 (6 bases). This CDR3 has 17 amino acids. Germline V gene data show CDR1 as ENHRY and CDR2 as SYGVKD. V was trimmed by 0 bases and J by 6 bases, leaving 18 bases between them. The CDR3 DNA follows: TGTGCCATCAGTGAGTCGACGGCTGGGGGCATGGGTCAGCCCCAGCATTTT. It translates to CAISESTAGGMGQPQHF.

The chain is built from TRBV6-5 and TRBJ2-7; tentatively, D is TRBD1 (5 bases). Germline V CDR1 and CDR2: MNHEY, SVGAGI. The CDR3 totals 13 residues. The V and J ends lost 7 bases and 0 bases respectively, with 10 bases between them. The CDR3 DNA sequence: TGTGCCAGCAAGGGGCTAGTCTCCTACGAGCAGTACTTC. Protein sequence: CASKGLVSYEQYF.

The chain employs TRBV5-4 and TRBJ2-3; a weak D match, TRBD2 (7 bases). The V gene lost 4 bases and the J gene lost 1 base, with 16 bases spanning the gap. The CDR3 length is 16 residues. CDR1 and CDR2 from the germline V gene are SGHNT and YYREEE (reference sequence). The DNA for the CDR3 is TGTGCCAGCAGCCCTAGGGGGGGGGACGGCACAGATACGCAGTATTTT. It encodes CASSPRGGDGTDTQYF. The complete variable domain, with remaining parts taken from reference TRBV5-4 and TRBJ2-3, reads ETGVTQSPTHLIKTRGQQVTLRCSSQSGHNTVSWYQQALGQGPQFIFQYYREEENGRGNFPPRFSGLQFPNYSSELNVNALELDDSALYLCASSPRGGDGTDTQYFGPGTRLTVL.

This rearrangement joins TRBV6-1 to TRBJ2-1; no clear D gene. CDR3 length equals 14 residues. V lost 7 bases and J lost 0, with 10 bases in between. Looked up from germline, CDR1 is MNHNS and CDR2 is SASEGT. The CDR3 here is CASILERSYNEQFF. Here the CDR3 DNA reads TGTGCCAGCATTTTAGAGCGCTCCTACAATGAGCAGTTCTTC.

This sequence joins TRBV6-5 and TRBJ1-5; D remains unclear. Germline CDR1 MNHEY, CDR2 SVGAGI. The CDR3 has 13 amino acids. V was cut by 2 bases and J by 7 bases, with 9 bases left in between. CDR3 nucleotides: TGTGCCAGCAGTTACAGGGAAAACCAGCCCCAGCATTTT. It codes for CASSYRENQPQHF.